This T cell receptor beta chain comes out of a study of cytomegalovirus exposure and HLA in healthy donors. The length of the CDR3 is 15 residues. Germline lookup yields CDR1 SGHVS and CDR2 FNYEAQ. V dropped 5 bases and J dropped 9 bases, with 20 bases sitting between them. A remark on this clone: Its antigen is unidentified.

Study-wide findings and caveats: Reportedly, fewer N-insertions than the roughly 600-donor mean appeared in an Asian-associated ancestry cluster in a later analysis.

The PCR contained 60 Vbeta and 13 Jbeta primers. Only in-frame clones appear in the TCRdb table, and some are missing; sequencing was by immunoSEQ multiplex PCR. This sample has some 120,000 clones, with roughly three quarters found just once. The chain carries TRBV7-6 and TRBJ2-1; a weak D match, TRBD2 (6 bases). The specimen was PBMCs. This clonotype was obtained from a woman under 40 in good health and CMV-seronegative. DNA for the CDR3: TGTGCCAGCAGCCCAGTTCAGGGACTGGGTAGTGAGCAGTTCTTC. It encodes CASSPVQGLGSEQFF.